This T cell receptor (beta chain) derives from a study of radiation and T cells in renal cell carcinoma. Whole-study results and caveats: No pretreatment tumor biopsies were available for baseline clonotypes.

Time point given: blood 4 weeks post-SBRT, at nephrectomy. Described treatment: 15 Gy SBRT to primary tumor, nephrectomy 4 weeks later. TCRdb's table, derived via immunoSEQ multiplex PCR, lists solely in-frame clones and lacks some. The data hold about 83,000 clones, with roughly 80% observed a single time. About this clone: Its antigen is still unknown.

Germline V lookup: CDR1 SGHDT, CDR2 YYEEEE. CDR3 length: 12 residues. The germline V and J ends were trimmed by 0 bases and 10 bases, with 7 bases remaining between them. The source was blood, collected from a patient whose treatment included radiotherapy and nephrectomy. The chain couples TRBV5-6 to TRBJ1-4, with D uncertain. The TCR sequence derives from a woman in her fifties or sixties with renal cell carcinoma. The CDR3 is CASSLEGGKLFF. As DNA, the CDR3 is TGTGCCAGCAGCTTGGAGGGAGGAAAACTGTTTTTT.